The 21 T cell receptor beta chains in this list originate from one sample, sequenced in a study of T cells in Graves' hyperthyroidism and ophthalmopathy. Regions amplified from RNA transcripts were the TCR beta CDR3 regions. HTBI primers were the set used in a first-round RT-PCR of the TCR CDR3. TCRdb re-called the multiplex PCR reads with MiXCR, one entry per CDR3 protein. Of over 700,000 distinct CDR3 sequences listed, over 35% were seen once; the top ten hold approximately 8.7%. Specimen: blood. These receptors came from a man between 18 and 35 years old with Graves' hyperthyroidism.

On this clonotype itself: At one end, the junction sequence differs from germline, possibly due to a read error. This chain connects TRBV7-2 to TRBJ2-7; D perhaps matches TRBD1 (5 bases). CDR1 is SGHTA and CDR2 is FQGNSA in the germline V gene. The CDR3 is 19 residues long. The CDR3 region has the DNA TGCGCCAGCAGCCAAGATTCCTTGGGTTGGGGTAGCAGGGCCTACGAGCAGTACTTC. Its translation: CASSQDSLGWGSRAYEQYF.

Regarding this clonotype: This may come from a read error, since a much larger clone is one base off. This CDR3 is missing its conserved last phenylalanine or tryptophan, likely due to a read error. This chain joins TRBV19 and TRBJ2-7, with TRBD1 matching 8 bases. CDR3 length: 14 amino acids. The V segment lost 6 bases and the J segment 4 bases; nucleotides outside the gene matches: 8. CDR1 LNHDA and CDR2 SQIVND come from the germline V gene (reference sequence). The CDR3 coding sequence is TGTGCCAGTAGCATCGGGACAGGATCTTACGAGCAGTACCTC. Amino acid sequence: CASSIGTGSYEQYL.

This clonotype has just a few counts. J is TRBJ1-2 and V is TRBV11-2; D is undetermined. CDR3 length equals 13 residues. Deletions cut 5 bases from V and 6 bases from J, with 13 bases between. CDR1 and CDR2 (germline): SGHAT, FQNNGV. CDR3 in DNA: TGTGCCAGCAGCCCGAACCCGGCGAATGGCTACACCTTC. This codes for CASSPNPANGYTF.

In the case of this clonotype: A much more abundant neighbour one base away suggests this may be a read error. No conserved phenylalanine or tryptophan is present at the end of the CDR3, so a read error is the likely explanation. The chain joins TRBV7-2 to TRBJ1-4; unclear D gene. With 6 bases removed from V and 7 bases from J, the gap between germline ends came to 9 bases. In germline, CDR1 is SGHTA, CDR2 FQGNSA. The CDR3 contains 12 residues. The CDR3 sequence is CASSNSGEKLFL. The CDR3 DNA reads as TGTGCCAGCAGTAATAGTGGTGAAAAACTGTTTCTT.

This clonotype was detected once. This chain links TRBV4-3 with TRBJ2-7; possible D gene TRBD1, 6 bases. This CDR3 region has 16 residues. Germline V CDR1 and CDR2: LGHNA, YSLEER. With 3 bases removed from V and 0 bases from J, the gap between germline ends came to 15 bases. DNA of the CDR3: TGCGCCAGCAGCCAGGACTCGACAGGTTACTCCTACGAGCAGTACTTC. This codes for CASSQDSTGYSYEQYF.

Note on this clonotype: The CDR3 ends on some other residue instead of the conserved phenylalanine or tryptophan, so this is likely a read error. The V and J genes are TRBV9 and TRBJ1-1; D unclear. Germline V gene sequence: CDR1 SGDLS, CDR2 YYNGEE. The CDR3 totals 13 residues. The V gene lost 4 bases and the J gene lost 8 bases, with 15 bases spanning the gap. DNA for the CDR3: TGTGCCAGCAGCCCCGTGGGCCGGAGAGAAGCTTTCCTT. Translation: CASSPVGRREAFL.

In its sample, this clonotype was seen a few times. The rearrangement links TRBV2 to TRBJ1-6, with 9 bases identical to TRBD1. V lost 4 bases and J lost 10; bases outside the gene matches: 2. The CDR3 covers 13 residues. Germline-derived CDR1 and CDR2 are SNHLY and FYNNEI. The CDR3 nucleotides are TGTGCCAGCAGTGTGGACAGGGGATCACCCCTCCACTTT. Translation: CASSVDRGSPLHF.

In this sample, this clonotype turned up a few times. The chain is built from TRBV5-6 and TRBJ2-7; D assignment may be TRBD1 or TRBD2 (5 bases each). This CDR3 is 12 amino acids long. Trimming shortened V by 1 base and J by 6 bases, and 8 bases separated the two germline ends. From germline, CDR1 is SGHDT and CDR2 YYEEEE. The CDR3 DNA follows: TGTGCCAGCAGCTTGAGAGGGACCGAGCAGTACTTC. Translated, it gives CASSLRGTEQYF.

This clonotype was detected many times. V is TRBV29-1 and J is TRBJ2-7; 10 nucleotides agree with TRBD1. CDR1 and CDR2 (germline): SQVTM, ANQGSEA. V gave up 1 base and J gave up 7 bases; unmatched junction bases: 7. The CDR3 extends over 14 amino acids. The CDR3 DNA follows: TGCAGCGTTGAAGGACAGGGGGCGCGAAGAGAGCAGTACTTC. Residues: CSVEGQGARREQYF.

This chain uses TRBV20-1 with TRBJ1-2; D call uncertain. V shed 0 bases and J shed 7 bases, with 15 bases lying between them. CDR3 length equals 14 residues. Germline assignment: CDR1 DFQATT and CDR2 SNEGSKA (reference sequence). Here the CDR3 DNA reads TGCAGTGCTAGAGATAGGAGGGAAGGGAGTGGCTACACCTTC. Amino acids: CSARDRREGSGYTF.

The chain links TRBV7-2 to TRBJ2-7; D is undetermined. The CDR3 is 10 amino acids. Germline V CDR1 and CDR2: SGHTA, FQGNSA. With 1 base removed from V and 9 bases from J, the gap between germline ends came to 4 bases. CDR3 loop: CASSLVGQYF. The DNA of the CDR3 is TGTGCCAGCAGCTTAGTAGGGCAGTACTTC.

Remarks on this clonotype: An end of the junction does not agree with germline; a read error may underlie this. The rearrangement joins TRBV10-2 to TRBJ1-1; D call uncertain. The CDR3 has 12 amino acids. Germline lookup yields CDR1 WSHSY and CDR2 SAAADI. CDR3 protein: CASSYSGIEAFF. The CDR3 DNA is TGTGCCAGCAGTTACTCCGGCATTGAAGCTTTCTTT.

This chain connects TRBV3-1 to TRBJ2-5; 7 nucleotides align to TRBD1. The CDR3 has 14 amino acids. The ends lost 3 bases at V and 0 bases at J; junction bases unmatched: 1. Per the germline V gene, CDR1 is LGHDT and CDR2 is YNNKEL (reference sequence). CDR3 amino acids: CASSQDRNQETQYF. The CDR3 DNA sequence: TGTGCCAGCAGCCAGGACAGGAACCAAGAGACCCAGTACTTC.

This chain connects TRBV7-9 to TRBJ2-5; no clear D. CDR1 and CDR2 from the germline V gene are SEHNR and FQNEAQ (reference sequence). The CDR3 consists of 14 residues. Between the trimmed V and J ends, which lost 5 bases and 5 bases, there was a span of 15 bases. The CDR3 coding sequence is TGTGCCAGCAGCCTACACGAGTTGGGGGAGACCCAGTACTTC. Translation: CASSLHELGETQYF. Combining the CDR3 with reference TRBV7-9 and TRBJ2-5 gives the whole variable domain DTGVSQNPRHKITKRGQNVTFRCDPISEHNRLYWYRQTLGQGPEFLTYFQNEAQLEKSRLLSDRFSAERPKGSFSTLEIQRTEQGDSAMYLCASSLHELGETQYFGPGTRLLVL.

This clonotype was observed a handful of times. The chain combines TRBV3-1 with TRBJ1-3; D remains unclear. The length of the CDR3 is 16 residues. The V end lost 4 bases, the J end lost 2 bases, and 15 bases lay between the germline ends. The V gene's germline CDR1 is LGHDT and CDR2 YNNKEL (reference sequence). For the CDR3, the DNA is TGTGCCAGCAGCCCAGGCAGCGGAGGAGCTGGAAACACCATATATTTT. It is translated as CASSPGSGGAGNTIYF.

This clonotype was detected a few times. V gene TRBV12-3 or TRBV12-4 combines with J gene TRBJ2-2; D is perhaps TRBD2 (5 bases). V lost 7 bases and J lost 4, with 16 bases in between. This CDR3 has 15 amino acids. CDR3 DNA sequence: TGTGCCAGCATCCACAGCGGAGGTAGCACCGGGGAGCTGTTTTTT. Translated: CASIHSGGSTGELFF.

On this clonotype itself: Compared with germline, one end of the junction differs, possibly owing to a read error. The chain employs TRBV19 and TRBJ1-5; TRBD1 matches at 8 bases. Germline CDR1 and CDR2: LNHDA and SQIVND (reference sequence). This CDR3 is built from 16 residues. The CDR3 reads CASSVHGQGLNQAQHF. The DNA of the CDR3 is TGTGCCAGTAGTGTACACGGACAGGGCCTCAATCAGGCCCAGCATTTT.

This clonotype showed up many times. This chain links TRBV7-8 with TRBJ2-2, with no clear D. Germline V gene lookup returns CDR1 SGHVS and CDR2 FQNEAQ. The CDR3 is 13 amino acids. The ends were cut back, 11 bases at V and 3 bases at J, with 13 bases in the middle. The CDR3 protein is CAVEGRHTGELFF. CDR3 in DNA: TGTGCCGTGGAAGGCCGACACACCGGGGAGCTGTTTTTT.

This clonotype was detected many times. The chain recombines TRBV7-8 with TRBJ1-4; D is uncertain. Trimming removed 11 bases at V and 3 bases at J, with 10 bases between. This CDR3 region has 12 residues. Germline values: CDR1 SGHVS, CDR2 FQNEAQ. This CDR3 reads CASGSPNEKLFF. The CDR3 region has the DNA TGTGCCTCGGGGTCACCTAATGAAAAACTGTTTTTT.

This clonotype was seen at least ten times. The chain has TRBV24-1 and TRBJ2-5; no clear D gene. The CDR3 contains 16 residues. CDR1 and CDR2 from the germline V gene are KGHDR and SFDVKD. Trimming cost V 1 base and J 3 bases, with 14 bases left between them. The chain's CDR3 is CATSDFRLAVKETQYF. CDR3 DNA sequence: TGTGCCACCAGTGATTTTAGGTTAGCTGTAAAAGAGACCCAGTACTTC.

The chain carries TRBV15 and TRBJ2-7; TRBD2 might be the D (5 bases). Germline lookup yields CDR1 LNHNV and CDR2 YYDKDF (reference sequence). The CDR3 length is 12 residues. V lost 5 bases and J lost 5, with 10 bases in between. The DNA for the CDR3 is TGTGCCACCAGCCAAGCGGACGACGAGCAGTACTTC. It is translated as CATSQADDEQYF.